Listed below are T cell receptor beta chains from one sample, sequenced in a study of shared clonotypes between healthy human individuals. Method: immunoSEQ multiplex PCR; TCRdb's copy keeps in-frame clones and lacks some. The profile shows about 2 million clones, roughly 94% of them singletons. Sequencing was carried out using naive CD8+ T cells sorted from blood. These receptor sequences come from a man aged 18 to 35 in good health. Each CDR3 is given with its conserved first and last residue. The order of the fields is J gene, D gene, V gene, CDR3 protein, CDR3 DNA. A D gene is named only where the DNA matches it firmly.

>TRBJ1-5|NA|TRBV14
CASRNYCLYSNQPQHF
TGTGCCAGCAGGAACTACTGCCTTTATAGCAATCAGCCCCAGCATTTT
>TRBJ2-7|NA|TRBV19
CARYYWGACGYEQYF
TGTGCCAGATATTATTGGGGGGCTTGTGGCTACGAGCAGTACTTC
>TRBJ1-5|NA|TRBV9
CASSAEGRYSHNQPQHF
TGTGCCAGCAGCGCAGAGGGCCGATATTCCCATAATCAGCCCCAGCATTTT
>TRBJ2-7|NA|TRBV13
CASSPPTAAYEQYF
TGTGCCAGCAGCCCGCCGACCGCTGCCTACGAGCAGTACTTC
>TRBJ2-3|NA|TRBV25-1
CASSPPAPYTQYF
TGTGCCAGCAGTCCTCCGGCCCCGTATACGCAGTATTTT
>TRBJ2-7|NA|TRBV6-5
CASSLTTGTLSYEQYF
TGTGCCAGCAGTTTAACCACCGGGACTCTTTCCTACGAGCAGTACTTC
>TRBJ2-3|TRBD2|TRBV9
CASSSGLADYTDTQYF
TGTGCCAGCAGCTCCGGACTAGCGGATTACACAGATACGCAGTATTTT
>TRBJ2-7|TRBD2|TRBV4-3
CASSPTAGGPGSYEQYF
TGCGCCAGCAGCCCGACAGCGGGAGGGCCGGGATCCTACGAGCAGTACTTC
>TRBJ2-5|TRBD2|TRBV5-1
CASSLTTSGSQETQYF
TGCGCCAGCAGCTTAACGACTAGCGGGAGCCAAGAGACCCAGTACTTC
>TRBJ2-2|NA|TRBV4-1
CASRGASTGELFF
TGCGCCAGCCGAGGGGCTAGCACCGGGGAGCTGTTTTTT
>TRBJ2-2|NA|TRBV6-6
CASTTSVMNTGELFF
TGTGCCAGCACCACGAGCGTTATGAACACCGGGGAGCTGTTTTTT
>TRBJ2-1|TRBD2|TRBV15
CATSRDLGGRVGNEQFF
TGTGCCACCAGCAGAGATCTTGGCGGGAGAGTCGGCAATGAGCAGTTCTTC
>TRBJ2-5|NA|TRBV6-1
CASSEAGAAQETQYF
TGTGCCAGCAGTGAAGCAGGGGCCGCCCAAGAGACCCAGTACTTC
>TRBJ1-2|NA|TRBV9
CASSVGLDYGYTF
TGTGCCAGCAGCGTTGGTCTCGACTATGGCTACACCTTC